The 32 T cell receptor beta chains below all came from one sample that was sequenced in a study of blood T cell repertoires in COVID-19. Measured with immunoSEQ multiplex PCR; TCRdb has only the in-frame clones, and not every one. The repertoire has roughly 300,000 clones, 86% of them found once; the top ten carry around 1.5%. Input material: peripheral blood. The source of these receptors is a woman aged 45-60 years with acute or convalescent COVID-19.

The V and J genes are TRBV2 and TRBJ1-4; D gene uncertain. V was pared by 8 bases and J by 4 bases, with 11 bases between. Germline lookup yields CDR1 SNHLY and CDR2 FYNNEI. The CDR3 consists of 13 residues. CDR3 sequence: CASSRRLNEKLFF. CDR3 DNA sequence: TGTGCCAGCTCCCGGCGGCTTAATGAAAAACTGTTTTTT.

This clone was recorded once. The chain links TRBV5-1 to TRBJ2-7; the match to TRBD2 covers 8 bases. CDR1 and CDR2 from the germline V gene are SGHRS and YFSETQ. The trim removed 6 bases at V and 2 bases at J, leaving 7 bases unmatched. There are 14 residues in the CDR3. DNA for the CDR3: TGCGCCAGCACCCTGGGAGCGGGAGCCTACGAGCAGTACTTC. Its translation: CASTLGAGAYEQYF.

This chain joins TRBV7-2 and TRBJ2-1; 10 bases are shared with TRBD2. The CDR3 totals 13 residues. Trimming took 5 bases from V and 7 from J; bases not matched to a gene: 2. Germline CDR1 and CDR2: SGHTA and FQGNSA. CDR3 DNA: TGTGCCAGCAGCGTGGGACTAGCGAATGAGCAGTTCTTC. This codes for CASSVGLANEQFF.

This chain links TRBV5-4 with TRBJ2-7; 8 bases fit TRBD1. J lost 0 bases, V lost 3 bases, and 5 bases had no gene match. This CDR3 spans 15 amino acids. Per germline, CDR1 SGHNT and CDR2 YYREEE (reference sequence). The CDR3 is CASSWTGKSSYEQYF. The CDR3 bases are TGTGCCAGCAGCTGGACAGGGAAAAGCTCCTACGAGCAGTACTTC. Drawing the rest from reference TRBV5-4 and TRBJ2-7, the complete variable domain is ETGVTQSPTHLIKTRGQQVTLRCSSQSGHNTVSWYQQALGQGPQFIFQYYREEENGRGNFPPRFSGLQFPNYSSELNVNALELDDSALYLCASSWTGKSSYEQYFGPGTRLTVT.

In the case of this clone: The junction and the germline gene differ at one end; a read error may be behind it. The chain recombines TRBV6-1 with TRBJ1-2, with D unclear. CDR1 is MNHNS and CDR2 is SASEGT in the germline V gene. There are 11 residues in the CDR3. The CDR3 here is CASSEAPTLAF. The CDR3 DNA is TGTGCCAGCAGTGAAGCGCCGACACTCGCCTTC.

The rearrangement uses TRBV9 and TRBJ2-7, with a tentative D call TRBD1 (6 bases). From germline, CDR1 is SGDLS and CDR2 YYNGEE. Trimming removed 4 bases from V and 3 bases from J, with 14 bases in between. This CDR3 has 14 amino acids. In DNA, the CDR3 is TGTGCCAGCAGCCTAGAGGACAGCAGCTACGAGCAGTACTTC. As protein: CASSLEDSSYEQYF.

Only a few counts were recorded for this clone. Distinct nucleotide sequences in the sample also encode this CDR3. Here the CDR3 reads CASSERQGYAYGYTF. CDR3 nucleotides: TGTGCCAGCAGTGAACGACAGGGATACGCCTATGGCTACACCTTC. The chain carries TRBV2 and TRBJ1-2, with 7 bases matching TRBD1. Germline-derived CDR1 and CDR2 are SNHLY and FYNNEI. The length of the CDR3 is 15 residues. V was pared by 2 bases and J by 4 bases, with 7 bases of the junction left unmatched.

This clone turned up a few times. The rearrangement uses TRBV5-6 and TRBJ1-2, with 8 bases matching TRBD1. The CDR3 spans 15 residues. Trimming at V came to 6 bases and at J to 0 bases, leaving 7 bases not matched to a gene. Germline CDR1 SGHDT, CDR2 YYEEEE. The CDR3 loop reads CASTRQGTANYGYTF. In DNA form, the CDR3 reads TGTGCCAGCACCCGACAGGGGACGGCTAACTATGGCTACACCTTC.

With regard to this clone: This same CDR3 is encoded by further DNA sequences in the sample. The V and J genes are TRBV27 and TRBJ2-7; D not resolved. Germline V lookup: CDR1 MNHEY, CDR2 SMNVEV (reference sequence). The CDR3 has 13 amino acids. Trimming took 3 bases from V and 3 from J, leaving 9 bases between them. The CDR3 nucleotides are TGTGCCAGCAGTTTCTTTCGCGGCTACGAGCAGTACTTC. Translation gives CASSFFRGYEQYF.

The J gene is TRBJ1-4, the V gene TRBV5-1, with D possibly being TRBD1 (5 bases). Deletions cut 0 bases from V and 4 bases from J, with 7 bases between. Germline V CDR1 and CDR2: SGHRS, YFSETQ. The CDR3 contains 14 residues. The CDR3 protein is CASSLEQGNEKLFF. CDR3 bases: TGCGCCAGCAGCTTGGAGCAGGGTAATGAAAAACTGTTTTTT.

The CDR3 spells CASSLRGQLSGYTF. The CDR3 DNA reads TGTGCCAGCAGTTTACGCGGACAGCTCTCCGGCTACACCTTC. V gene TRBV27 combines with J gene TRBJ1-2, with a weak D call TRBD1 (6 bases). Trimming cost V 2 bases and J 8 bases, with 15 bases left between them. CDR3 length: 14 residues. The germline V gene encodes CDR1 MNHEY and CDR2 SMNVEV (reference sequence).

The chain carries TRBV11-1 and TRBJ2-2; 7 nucleotides agree with TRBD1. Unmatched junction bases numbered 6, after V lost 4 bases and J lost 4 bases. The germline CDR1 and CDR2 sequences are SGHAT and FQDESV (reference sequence). This CDR3 has 15 residues. The CDR3, as DNA: TGTGCCAGCAGCTATGCAGGGGGTATCACCGGGGAGCTGTTTTTT. Translation gives CASSYAGGITGELFF.

CDR3 residues: CASSSGTGASYEQYF. CDR3 DNA: TGTGCCAGCAGTTCGGGGACAGGAGCCTCCTACGAGCAGTACTTC. The gene calls are TRBV28 and TRBJ2-7, with 8 bases identical to TRBD1. The trim removed 4 bases at V and 0 bases at J, leaving 5 bases unmatched. CDR1 MDHEN and CDR2 SYDVKM come from the germline V gene. The CDR3 has 15 residues. Supplemented by reference TRBV28 and TRBJ2-7, the full variable domain reads DVKVTQSSRYLVKRTGEKVFLECVQDMDHENMFWYRQDPGLGLRLIYFSYDVKMKEKGDIPEGYSVSREKKERFSLILESASTNQTSMYLCASSSGTGASYEQYFGPGTRLTVT.

The V and J genes are TRBV7-9 and TRBJ1-2; D is undetermined. The CDR3 totals 16 residues. Germline V gene sequence: CDR1 SEHNR, CDR2 FQNEAQ (reference sequence). V gave up 5 bases and J gave up 1 base, with 17 bases separating them. The CDR3 DNA reads as TGTGCCAGCAGCCTTTCCTACAGCAATGTTAACTATGGCTACACCTTC. Its translation: CASSLSYSNVNYGYTF.

The chain recombines TRBV27 with TRBJ2-3; 9 bases agree with TRBD1. V dropped 5 bases and J dropped 5; count of bases not matched to a gene: 8. Germline lookup yields CDR1 MNHEY and CDR2 SMNVEV (reference sequence). This CDR3 contains 15 residues. The CDR3 DNA reads TGTGCCAGCAGTACCCCGGGACAGGGAAAAGATACGCAGTATTTT. The encoded protein is CASSTPGQGKDTQYF.

V gene TRBV23-1 combines with J gene TRBJ1-5; 11 bases line up with TRBD1. TRBV23-1 is treated as an ORF (open reading frame) with a function not yet certain. The CDR3 has 18 amino acids. The V and J ends lost 0 bases and 6 bases, in that order; junction bases with no gene match: 10. The CDR3 protein is CASSQSPDRGQICQPQHF. CDR3 in DNA: TGCGCCAGCAGTCAATCGCCGGACAGGGGGCAGATTTGTCAGCCCCAGCATTTT.

The table lists this clone with a count of one. The V gene is TRBV11-2, the J gene TRBJ2-1, with TRBD2 matching over 16 bases. Per germline, CDR1 SGHAT and CDR2 FQNNGV. V was clipped by 5 bases and J by 0 bases; unmatched bases: 7. This CDR3 is 19 amino acids long. The DNA for the CDR3 is TGTGCCAGCAGCATAGGGACTAGCGGGAGGGCCCGCTCCTACAATGAGCAGTTCTTC. Protein sequence: CASSIGTSGRARSYNEQFF.

This sequence joins TRBV29-1 and TRBJ1-2, with 7 positions matching TRBD1. The trim removed 2 bases at V and 1 base at J, leaving 1 base unmatched. CDR1 and CDR2 (germline): SQVTM, ANQGSEA. This CDR3 has 13 amino acids. The CDR3 DNA sequence: TGCAGCGTTGAAAGGGACAGTAACTATGGCTACACCTTC. Its protein product is CSVERDSNYGYTF.

The rearrangement uses TRBV20-1 and TRBJ2-3; 11 nucleotides match TRBD2. Per germline, CDR1 DFQATT and CDR2 SNEGSKA (reference sequence). The CDR3 is made up of 15 amino acids. Trimming at V came to 3 bases and at J to 4 bases, leaving 6 bases not matched to a gene. The CDR3 region has the DNA TGCAGTGCTAGTCGACTAGCGGGATTGGCAGATACGCAGTATTTT. Protein: CSASRLAGLADTQYF.

The rearrangement links TRBV6-1 to TRBJ2-3; 7 nucleotides match TRBD1. J was trimmed by 1 base and V by 1 base; bases with no gene match: 5. There are 16 residues in the CDR3. CDR1 MNHNS and CDR2 SASEGT come from the germline V gene. CDR3 residues: CASSEDRGAGTDTQYF. For the CDR3, the DNA is TGTGCCAGCAGTGAAGACAGGGGAGCGGGCACAGATACGCAGTATTTT.

This sequence joins TRBV27 and TRBJ2-7; D unclear. Germline V CDR1 and CDR2: MNHEY, SMNVEV (reference sequence). The CDR3 is 13 residues long. V shed 3 bases and J shed 4 bases, with 10 bases lying between them. The CDR3, as DNA: TGTGCCAGCAGTTTCGATAGAGGTTACGAGCAGTACTTC. It translates to CASSFDRGYEQYF.

The chain carries TRBV7-3 and TRBJ2-1; 14 bases are a match to TRBD2. V lost 5 bases, J lost 8 bases, and 5 bases stayed unmatched. In germline, CDR1 is SGHTA, CDR2 FQGTGA. This CDR3 spans 15 amino acids. CDR3 residues: CASSLRLAGGDEQFF. CDR3 nucleotides: TGTGCCAGCAGCCTGCGACTAGCGGGAGGGGATGAGCAGTTCTTC.

The genes are TRBV5-4 and TRBJ1-2; D is undetermined. V shed 2 bases and J shed 3 bases, with 11 bases lying between them. CDR3 size: 14 residues. Germline V gives CDR1 SGHNT, CDR2 YYREEE (reference sequence). CDR3 region: CASSFTREDYGYTF. The CDR3 DNA reads as TGTGCCAGCAGCTTTACCCGGGAGGACTATGGCTACACCTTC.

J is TRBJ1-6 and V is TRBV11-2, with 9 bases matching TRBD1. The CDR3 length is 14 residues. With 4 bases clipped from V and 10 bases from J, the junction kept 5 bases outside the gene matches. The V gene's germline CDR1 is SGHAT and CDR2 FQNNGV. The CDR3 sequence is CASSSTGGRSPLHF. The CDR3, as DNA: TGTGCCAGCAGCTCAACAGGGGGCAGGTCACCCCTCCACTTT.

V is TRBV7-9 and J is TRBJ2-2; 8 bases fit TRBD2. The CDR3 sequence is 16 residues long. Germline values: CDR1 SEHNR, CDR2 FQNEAQ (reference sequence). V trimming: 6 bases; J trimming: 4 bases; junction bases outside the gene matches: 10. The DNA for the CDR3 is TGTGCCAGCAGTCACGGGAGGGGGTTCGGCACCGGGGAGCTGTTTTTT. It codes for CASSHGRGFGTGELFF.

The rearrangement uses TRBV28 and TRBJ1-6; D is undetermined. From germline, CDR1 is MDHEN and CDR2 SYDVKM. Trimming took off 7 bases at V and 3 bases at J, with 7 bases between the two ends. This CDR3 contains 13 residues. The CDR3 is CASTQDYNSPLHF. As DNA, the CDR3 is TGTGCCAGCACCCAGGACTATAATTCACCCCTCCACTTT.

J is TRBJ1-1 and V is TRBV7-2; D gene uncertain. Trimming left V 8 bases short and J 1 base short, with 11 bases between. From germline, CDR1 is SGHTA and CDR2 FQGNSA. The CDR3 runs to 13 residues. The CDR3 reads CASSRRENTEAFF. CDR3 in DNA: TGTGCCAGCTCCAGGCGGGAGAACACTGAAGCTTTCTTT.

This chain joins TRBV9 and TRBJ2-7; D might be TRBD1 (5 bases). The CDR3 is made up of 16 amino acids. V was cut by 0 bases and J by 3 bases, with 16 bases left in between. Germline lookup yields CDR1 SGDLS and CDR2 YYNGEE. The CDR3 loop is CASSVGSWGRDYEQYF. In DNA form, the CDR3 reads TGTGCCAGCAGCGTAGGTTCGTGGGGCAGGGACTACGAGCAGTACTTC.

The V and J genes are TRBV9 and TRBJ2-2, with 9 positions matching TRBD2. V was pared by 4 bases and J by 6 bases, with 19 bases of the junction left unmatched. Germline values: CDR1 SGDLS, CDR2 YYNGEE. This CDR3 has 19 amino acids. CDR3 sequence: CASSPRLRGGPRRAGELFF. DNA for the CDR3: TGTGCCAGCAGCCCCCGCTTGCGGGGGGGCCCTCGAAGGGCCGGGGAGCTGTTTTTT.

The chain has TRBV7-2 and TRBJ1-1; D is possibly TRBD1 (6 bases). The CDR3 totals 15 residues. Germline V gene data show CDR1 as SGHTA and CDR2 as FQGNSA. V was trimmed by 3 bases and J by 3 bases, leaving 14 bases between them. The CDR3 region is CASSFAGTHYTEAFF. CDR3 nucleotides: TGTGCCAGCAGCTTTGCCGGGACACACTACACTGAAGCTTTCTTT.

V is TRBV7-3 and J is TRBJ2-2, with D perhaps matching TRBD1 (6 bases). Deletions cut 1 base from V and 6 bases from J, with 15 bases between. Germline lookup yields CDR1 SGHTA and CDR2 FQGTGA. The CDR3 consists of 16 residues. The CDR3 nucleotides are TGTGCCAGCAGCTTAAAAGCCAGGGGAGTTTCCGGGGAGCTGTTTTTT. Its protein product is CASSLKARGVSGELFF. Supplemented by reference TRBV7-3 and TRBJ2-2, the full variable domain reads GAGVSQTPSNKVTEKGKYVELRCDPISGHTALYWYRQSLGQGPEFLIYFQGTGAADDSGLPNDRFFAVRPEGSVSTLKIQRTERGDSAVYLCASSLKARGVSGELFFGEGSRLTVL.

This chain links TRBV28 with TRBJ1-6; 8 bases fit TRBD1. Germline CDR1 is MDHEN and CDR2 is SYDVKM. The CDR3 consists of 14 residues. V shed 3 bases and J 6 bases; nucleotides not matched to a gene: 1. CDR3 nucleotide sequence: TGTGCCAGCAGTTTGGACAGGGTTAATTCACCCCTCCACTTT. Its protein product is CASSLDRVNSPLHF.